The clone carrying this TCR beta chain was detected only a few times. Its antigen is unidentified. The record originates from a study of regulatory T cells in long-lasting Graves disease. Turning to the study itself: Antithyroid drugs had been given to newly diagnosed Graves' patients for under 3 months. Study-level results: TRBV28, TRBJ1-2 and TRBJ2-5 were favored in persistent disease.

Building of the TCR beta libraries involved iRepertoire HTBI primers and Arm-PCR of CDR3 regions. TCRdb re-analysed the multiplex PCR reads in MiXCR, keeping a single row per CDR3 protein. The sample yields 580,000 or so distinct CDR3 sequences, about 15% seen once. V dropped 0 bases and J dropped 4 bases, with 7 bases sitting between them. Germline loops: CDR1 MNHEY, CDR2 SMNVEV (reference sequence). The CDR3 covers 14 residues. Time point defined: newly diagnosed GD, antithyroid drugs for less than 3 months. PBMC-derived RNA was used for the TCR library. The sample also formed part of further work on T cells in Graves' hyperthyroidism and ophthalmopathy. That paper states: The model identified upcoming ophthalmopathy a median approximately 6.5 months ahead of onset.

This clonotype was obtained from a man younger than 30 with Graves disease. The source was peripheral blood mononuclear cells (PBMCs), collected at new diagnosis, from a patient treated with antithyroid drugs. The chain carries TRBV27 and TRBJ1-5; maybe TRBD1 (5 bases). Here the CDR3 DNA reads TGTGCCAGCAGTTTATCAGGGGTTAATCAGCCCCAGCATTTT. Translation gives CASSLSGVNQPQHF.